The rows below give T cell receptor beta chains drawn from one sample of a study of blood T cell repertoires in COVID-19. The protocol was immunoSEQ multiplex PCR, while the TCRdb copy is restricted to in-frame clones and leaves out a portion. The sample includes about 160,000 clones, approximately 90% of them seen just once. Sequenced input: peripheral blood. Receptors were obtained from a man younger than 35 with acute or convalescent COVID-19. CDR3s include the opening cysteine and the closing phenylalanine or tryptophan. The D gene is left open where the match is weak. Size tells how often a clone was seen (once, few, many) or the class of an expanded clone, and some rows leave it out.

TRBV27,TRBD1,TRBJ1-2,-,TGTGCCAGCAGTTCCCCCGGAGGGACAGGGGGCGATGGCTACACCTTC,CASSSPGGTGGDGYTF
TRBV15,TRBD1,TRBJ1-2,-,TGTGCCACCAGCAGCAGGACAGGAAACTATGGCTACACCTTC,CATSSRTGNYGYTF
TRBV3-1/TRBV3-2,TRBD1,TRBJ1-3,-,TGTGCCAGCAGCAACTTGGACAGGAGCTCCTCTGGAAACACCATATATTTT,CASSNLDRSSSGNTIYF
TRBV13,TRBD2,TRBJ2-1,-,TGTGCCAGCAGCCTTCAGCGGGAGCGGAGTGAGCAGTTCTTC,CASSLQRERSEQFF
TRBV7-9,-,TRBJ2-1,-,TGTGCCAGCAGCTTAGTGGCGGACAATGAGCAGTTCTTC,CASSLVADNEQFF
TRBV10-3,TRBD1,TRBJ1-2,once,TGTGCCATCGGGACAGGGGTCTATGGCTACACCTTC,CAIGTGVYGYTF
TRBV27,-,TRBJ1-2,-,TGTGCCAGCAGCCCTGGACAGATACTCTATGGCTACACCTTC,CASSPGQILYGYTF
TRBV19,-,TRBJ2-6,few,TGTGCCACCCAGCGGGCAGCTTCGGCCTCTGGGGCCAACGTCCTGACTTTC,CATQRAASASGANVLTF
TRBV5-1,TRBD1,TRBJ1-2,-,TGCGCCAGCAGCTCCTGGACAGGGGTAAACTATGGCTACACCTTC,CASSSWTGVNYGYTF
TRBV30,TRBD1,TRBJ1-2,-,TGTGCCTGGAGTGGGGACAGTCCTAACTATGGCTACACCTTC,CAWSGDSPNYGYTF
TRBV15,-,TRBJ1-2,-,TGTGCCACCAGCAGAGATCAGGCGGGCTACACCTTC,CATSRDQAGYTF
TRBV18,-,TRBJ1-1,-,TGTGCCAGCTCATCCAATCCGCGTTCCCCTGAAGCTTTCTTT,CASSSNPRSPEAFF
TRBV3-1/TRBV3-2,TRBD2,TRBJ2-7,-,TGTGCCAGCAGCCGATGGGGGGGGGCCTACGAGCAGTACTTC,CASSRWGGAYEQYF
TRBV10-3,TRBD1,TRBJ2-1,-,TGTGCCATCAGTGGGGGGACAGGGTCCCAAAATGAGCAGTTCTTC,CAISGGTGSQNEQFF
TRBV7-9,TRBD1,TRBJ1-2,-,TGTGCCAGCAGCTTAGGGGTGACAGGGGTTGGCTACACCTTC,CASSLGVTGVGYTF
TRBV19,-,TRBJ1-2,-,TGTGCCAGTAGCCCGACAGGAACCCTGAACTATGGCTACACCTTC,CASSPTGTLNYGYTF
TRBV6-1,-,TRBJ1-4,-,TGTGCCAGCAGTGAATACTCTGGTTCGGGAAGGGAAAAACTGTTTTTT,CASSEYSGSGREKLFF
TRBV27,TRBD1,TRBJ2-1,-,TGTGCGACAGCACTTGACAGGGACCAGAGTTACAATGAGCAGTTCTTC,CATALDRDQSYNEQFF
TRBV6-5,-,TRBJ1-3,-,TGTGCCAGCAACGCAGGGGACTCTGGAAACACCATATATTTT,CASNAGDSGNTIYF
TRBV19,-,TRBJ1-5,-,TGTGCCAGTAGTGTACTCAATCCAAGCAATCAGCCCCAGCATTTT,CASSVLNPSNQPQHF
TRBV6-4,TRBD1,TRBJ1-2,once,TGTGCCAGCAGAGCAGCCGGGACAGGGGGCTATGGCTACACCTTC,CASRAAGTGGYGYTF
TRBV13,TRBD2,TRBJ2-1,-,TGTGCCAGCAGCTCCCGGACTAGCGGGGGGGCCGGGAATGAGCAGTTCTTC,CASSSRTSGGAGNEQFF
TRBV19,TRBD1,TRBJ2-1,-,TGTGCCAGTAGTATTCGCCCGATGGGACAGGGGGCTCTTCTGTTATCGAATGAGCAGTTCTTC,CASSIRPMGQGALLLSNEQFF
TRBV7-9,TRBD2,TRBJ2-3,-,TGTGCCAGCAGCTTAGCGAATCTAGCGGGGGTTAGCACAGATACGCAGTATTTT,CASSLANLAGVSTDTQYF
TRBV2,TRBD2,TRBJ2-1,-,TGTGCCAGCAGTGCGGGACTAGCGGGGGGTTACAATGAGCAGTTCTTC,CASSAGLAGGYNEQFF